This T cell receptor (beta chain) appears in the sequencing data of a study of T-cell reconstitution after alpha-beta-depleted transplantation in children. Study-wide points: T-cell counts and diversity at one year post-transplant came mainly from newly produced T cells.

Note on this clonotype: No antigen is known for it.

Unique molecular identifiers were incorporated when the TCRbeta library was constructed. TCRdb fed the PCR reads into MiXCR, producing one record per CDR3 protein. There are 250,000 to 400,000 distinct CDR3 sequences in the sample; 23% occur only once, and approximately 9.9% lies in the top ten. The V end was cut by 3 bases, the J end by 7 bases, with 18 bases between. The germline V gene encodes CDR1 MGHRA and CDR2 YSYEKL. There are 15 residues in the CDR3. This material consisted of PBMCs, mostly from graft donor cells, taken 180 days after TCRalphabeta/CD19-depleted stem cell transplant. This chain connects TRBV4-1 to TRBJ1-2, with unresolved D. This receptor was obtained from a male patient younger than 18 who had a stem cell transplant for acute lymphoblastic leukemia, so the T cells may come from the graft donor. CDR3 in DNA: TGCGCCAGCAGCCAGTCAGGAATCGGATCGGGTGGCTACACCTTC. Its protein product is CASSQSGIGSGGYTF.